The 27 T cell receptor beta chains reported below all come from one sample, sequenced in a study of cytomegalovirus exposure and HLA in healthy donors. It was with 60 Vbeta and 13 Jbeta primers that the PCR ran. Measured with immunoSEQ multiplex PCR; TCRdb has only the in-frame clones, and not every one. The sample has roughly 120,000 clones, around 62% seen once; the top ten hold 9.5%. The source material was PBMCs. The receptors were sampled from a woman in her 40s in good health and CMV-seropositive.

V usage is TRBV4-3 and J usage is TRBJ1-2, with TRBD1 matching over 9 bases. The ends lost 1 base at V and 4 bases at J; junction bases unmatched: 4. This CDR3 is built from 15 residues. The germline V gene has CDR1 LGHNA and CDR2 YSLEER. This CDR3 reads CASSQAWDRAYGYTF. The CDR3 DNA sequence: TGCGCCAGCAGCCAAGCCTGGGACAGGGCCTATGGCTACACCTTC.

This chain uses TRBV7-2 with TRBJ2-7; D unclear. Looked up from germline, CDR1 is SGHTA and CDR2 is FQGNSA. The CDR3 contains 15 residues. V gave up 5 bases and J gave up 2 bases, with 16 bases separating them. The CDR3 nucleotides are TGTGCCAGCAGCCTTCCAGACCACTACCCCTACGAGCAGTACTTC. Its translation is CASSLPDHYPYEQYF.

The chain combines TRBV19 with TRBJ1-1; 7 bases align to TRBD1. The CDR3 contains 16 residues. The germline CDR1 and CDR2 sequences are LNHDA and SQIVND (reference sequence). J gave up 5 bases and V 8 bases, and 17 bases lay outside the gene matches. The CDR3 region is CASVIGVGTVSTEAFF. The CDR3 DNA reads TGTGCCAGTGTCATAGGGGTTGGGACAGTAAGTACTGAAGCTTTCTTT.

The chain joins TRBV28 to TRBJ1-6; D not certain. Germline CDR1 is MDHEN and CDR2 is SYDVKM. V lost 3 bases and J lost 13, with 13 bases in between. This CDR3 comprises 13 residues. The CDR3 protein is CASSLPTDKPLHF. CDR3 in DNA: TGTGCCAGCAGTTTGCCCACTGACAAGCCCCTCCACTTT.

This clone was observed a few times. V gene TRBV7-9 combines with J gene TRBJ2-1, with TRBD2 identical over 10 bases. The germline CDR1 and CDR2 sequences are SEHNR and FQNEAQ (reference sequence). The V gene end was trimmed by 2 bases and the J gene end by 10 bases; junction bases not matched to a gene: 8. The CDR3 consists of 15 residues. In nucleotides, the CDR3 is TGTGCCAGCAGCTTAAGCGGGAGGGCCAGGTGGGAGCAGTTCTTC. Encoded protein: CASSLSGRARWEQFF.

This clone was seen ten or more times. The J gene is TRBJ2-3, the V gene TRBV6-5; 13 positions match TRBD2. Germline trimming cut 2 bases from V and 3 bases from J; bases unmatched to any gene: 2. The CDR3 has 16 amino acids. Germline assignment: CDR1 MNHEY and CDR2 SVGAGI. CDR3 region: CASSYGTSGATDTQYF. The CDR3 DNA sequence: TGTGCCAGCAGTTACGGGACTAGCGGGGCTACAGATACGCAGTATTTT.

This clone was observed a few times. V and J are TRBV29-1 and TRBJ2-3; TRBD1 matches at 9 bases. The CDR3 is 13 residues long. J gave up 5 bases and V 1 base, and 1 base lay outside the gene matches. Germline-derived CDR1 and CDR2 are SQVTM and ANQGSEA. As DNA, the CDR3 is TGCAGCGTTGAAGCGACAGGGGGAGATACGCAGTATTTT. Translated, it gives CSVEATGGDTQYF.

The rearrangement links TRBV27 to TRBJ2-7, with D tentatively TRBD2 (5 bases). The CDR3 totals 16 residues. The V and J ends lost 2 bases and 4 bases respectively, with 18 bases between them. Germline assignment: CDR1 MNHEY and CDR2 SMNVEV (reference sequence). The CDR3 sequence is CASSLTLARGLYEQYF. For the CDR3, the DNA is TGTGCCAGCAGTTTAACACTCGCCCGAGGGTTGTACGAGCAGTACTTC.

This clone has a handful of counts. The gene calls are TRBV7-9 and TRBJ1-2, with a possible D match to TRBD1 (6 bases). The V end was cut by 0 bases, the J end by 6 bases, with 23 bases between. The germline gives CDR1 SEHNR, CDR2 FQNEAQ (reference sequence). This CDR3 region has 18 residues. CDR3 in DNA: TGTGCCAGCAGCTTAGCGCTCCCTCTTGTGGGGGGGGCGAATGGCTACACCTTC. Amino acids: CASSLALPLVGGANGYTF. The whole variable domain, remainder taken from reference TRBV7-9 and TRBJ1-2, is DTGVSQNPRHKITKRGQNVTFRCDPISEHNRLYWYRQTLGQGPEFLTYFQNEAQLEKSRLLSDRFSAERPKGSFSTLEIQRTEQGDSAMYLCASSLALPLVGGANGYTFGSGTRLTVV.

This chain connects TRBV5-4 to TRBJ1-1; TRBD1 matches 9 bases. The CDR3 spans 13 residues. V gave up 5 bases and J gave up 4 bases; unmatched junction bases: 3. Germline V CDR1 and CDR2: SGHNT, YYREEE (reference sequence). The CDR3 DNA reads TGTGCCAGCAGACAGGACAGGGGCACTGAAGCTTTCTTT. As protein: CASRQDRGTEAFF.

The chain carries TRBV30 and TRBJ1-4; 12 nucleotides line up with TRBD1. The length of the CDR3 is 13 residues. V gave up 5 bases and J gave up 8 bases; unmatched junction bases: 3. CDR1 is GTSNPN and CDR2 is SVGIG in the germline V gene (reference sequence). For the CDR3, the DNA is TGTGCCTGGGCCGGGACAGGGGGCGAAAAACTGTTTTTT. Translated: CAWAGTGGEKLFF.

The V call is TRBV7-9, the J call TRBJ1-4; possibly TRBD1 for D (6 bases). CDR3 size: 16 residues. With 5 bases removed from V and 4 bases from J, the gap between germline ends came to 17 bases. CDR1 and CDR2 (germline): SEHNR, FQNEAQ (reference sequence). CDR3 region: CASSLLRQEVNEKLFF. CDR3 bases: TGTGCCAGCAGCCTCCTTCGACAGGAAGTTAATGAAAAACTGTTTTTT. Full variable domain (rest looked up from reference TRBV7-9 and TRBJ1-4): DTGVSQNPRHKITKRGQNVTFRCDPISEHNRLYWYRQTLGQGPEFLTYFQNEAQLEKSRLLSDRFSAERPKGSFSTLEIQRTEQGDSAMYLCASSLLRQEVNEKLFFGSGTQLSVL.

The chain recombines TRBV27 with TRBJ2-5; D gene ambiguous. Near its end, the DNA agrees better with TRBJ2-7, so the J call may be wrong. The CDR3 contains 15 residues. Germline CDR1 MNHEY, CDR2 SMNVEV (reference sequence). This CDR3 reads CASSLTGFNSYEQYF. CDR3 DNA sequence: TGTGCCAGCAGTTTAACGGGTTTTAACTCCTACGAGCAGTACTTC.

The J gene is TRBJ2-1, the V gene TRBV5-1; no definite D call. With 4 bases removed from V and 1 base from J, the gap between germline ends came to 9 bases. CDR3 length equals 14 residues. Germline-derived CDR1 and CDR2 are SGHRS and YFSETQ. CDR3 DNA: TGCGCCAGCAGCCCGCGTCCGTCCTACAATGAGCAGTTCTTC. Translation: CASSPRPSYNEQFF. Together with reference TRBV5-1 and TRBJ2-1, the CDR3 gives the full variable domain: KAGVTQTPRYLIKTRGQQVTLSCSPISGHRSVSWYQQTPGQGLQFLFEYFSETQRNKGNFPGRFSGRQFSNSRSEMNVSTLELGDSALYLCASSPRPSYNEQFFGPGTRLTVL.

The CDR3 nucleotides read TGTGCCAGCAGCTTAGGGGCTCCTGGTGGGTCAAGAGAGACCCAGTACTTC. Its protein product is CASSLGAPGGSRETQYF. This chain connects TRBV7-6 to TRBJ2-5; D is ambiguous. In germline, CDR1 is SGHVS, CDR2 FNYEAQ. V lost 1 base and J 4 bases, leaving 19 bases between the germline ends. This CDR3 region has 17 residues.

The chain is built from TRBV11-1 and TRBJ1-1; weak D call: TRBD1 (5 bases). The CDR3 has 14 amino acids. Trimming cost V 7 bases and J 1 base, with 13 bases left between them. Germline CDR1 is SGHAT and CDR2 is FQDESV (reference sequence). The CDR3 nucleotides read TGTGCCAGCACCCGCGGGGGGGGGAACACTGAAGCTTTCTTT. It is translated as CASTRGGGNTEAFF. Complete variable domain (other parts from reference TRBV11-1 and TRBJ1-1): EAEVAQSPRYKITEKSQAVAFWCDPISGHATLYWYRQILGQGPELLVQFQDESVVDDSQLPKDRFSAERLKGVDSTLKIQPAELGDSAMYLCASTRGGGNTEAFFGQGTRLTVV.

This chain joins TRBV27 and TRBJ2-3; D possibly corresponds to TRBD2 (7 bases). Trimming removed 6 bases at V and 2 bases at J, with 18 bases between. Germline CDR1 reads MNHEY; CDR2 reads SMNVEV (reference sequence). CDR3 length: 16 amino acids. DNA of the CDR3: TGTGCCAGCAGAGGGGGGGAGGACGCAATCACAGATACGCAGTATTTT. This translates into CASRGGEDAITDTQYF.

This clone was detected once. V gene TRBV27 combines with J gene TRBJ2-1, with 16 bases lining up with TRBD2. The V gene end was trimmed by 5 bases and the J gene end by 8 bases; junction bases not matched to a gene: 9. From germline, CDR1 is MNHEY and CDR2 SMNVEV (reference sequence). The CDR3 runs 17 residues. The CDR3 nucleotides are TGTGCCAGCAGTGCCCAGGGACTAGCGGGAGGGCCACATGAGCAGTTCTTC. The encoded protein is CASSAQGLAGGPHEQFF.

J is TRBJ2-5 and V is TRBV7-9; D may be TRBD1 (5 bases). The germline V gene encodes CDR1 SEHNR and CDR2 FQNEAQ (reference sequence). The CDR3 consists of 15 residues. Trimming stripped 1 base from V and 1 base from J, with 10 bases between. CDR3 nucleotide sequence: TGTGCCAGCAGCTTAGGAGGACAAGGCCAAGAGACCCAGTACTTC. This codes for CASSLGGQGQETQYF.

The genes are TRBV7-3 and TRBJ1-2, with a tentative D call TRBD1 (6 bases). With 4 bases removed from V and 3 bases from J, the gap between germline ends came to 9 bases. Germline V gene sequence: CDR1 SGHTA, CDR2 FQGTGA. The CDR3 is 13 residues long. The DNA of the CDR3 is TGTGCCAGCAGCTCGACAGGAGACTATGGCTACACCTTC. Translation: CASSSTGDYGYTF.

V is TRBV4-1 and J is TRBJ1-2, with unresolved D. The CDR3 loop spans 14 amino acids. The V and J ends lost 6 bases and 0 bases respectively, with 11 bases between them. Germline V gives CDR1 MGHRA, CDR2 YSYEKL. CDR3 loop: CASREYGSNYGYTF. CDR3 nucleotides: TGCGCCAGCAGGGAGTACGGGTCTAACTATGGCTACACCTTC.

CDR3 coding DNA: TGTGCCAGCAGCTCGGCCTACGAGCAGTACTTC. Its translation is CASSSAYEQYF. This chain joins TRBV11-2 and TRBJ2-7; no clear D gene. In germline, CDR1 is SGHAT, CDR2 FQNNGV. The CDR3 contains 11 residues. Deletions cut 4 bases from V and 2 bases from J, with 3 bases between.

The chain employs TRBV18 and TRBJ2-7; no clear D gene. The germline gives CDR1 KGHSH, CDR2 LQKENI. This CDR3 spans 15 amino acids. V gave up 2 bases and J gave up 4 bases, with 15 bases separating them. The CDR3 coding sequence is TGTGCCAGCTCACCAAAAGAGGAGAGATGGTACGAGCAGTACTTC. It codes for CASSPKEERWYEQYF.

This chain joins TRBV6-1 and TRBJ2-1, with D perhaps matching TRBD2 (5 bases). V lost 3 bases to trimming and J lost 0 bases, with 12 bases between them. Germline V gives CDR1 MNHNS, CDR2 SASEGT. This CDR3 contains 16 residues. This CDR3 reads CASSELGLFSYNEQFF. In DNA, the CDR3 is TGTGCCAGCAGTGAGCTAGGACTCTTCTCCTACAATGAGCAGTTCTTC.

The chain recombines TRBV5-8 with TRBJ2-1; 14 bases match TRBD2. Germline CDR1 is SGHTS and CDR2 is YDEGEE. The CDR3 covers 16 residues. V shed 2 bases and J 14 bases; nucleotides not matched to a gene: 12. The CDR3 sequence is CASSLRGGLAGDFKFF. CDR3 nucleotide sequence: TGTGCCAGCAGCTTAAGGGGGGGACTAGCGGGAGATTTTAAGTTCTTC.

As DNA, the CDR3 is TGTGCCAGCAGCGCCGAGGGGGGACAGCTAATAGATACGCAGTATTTT. It encodes CASSAEGGQLIDTQYF. V gene TRBV9 combines with J gene TRBJ2-3, with D possibly matching TRBD1 (7 bases). Germline V gene sequence: CDR1 SGDLS, CDR2 YYNGEE. The CDR3 spans 16 residues. V gave up 3 bases and J gave up 5 bases, with 19 bases separating them.

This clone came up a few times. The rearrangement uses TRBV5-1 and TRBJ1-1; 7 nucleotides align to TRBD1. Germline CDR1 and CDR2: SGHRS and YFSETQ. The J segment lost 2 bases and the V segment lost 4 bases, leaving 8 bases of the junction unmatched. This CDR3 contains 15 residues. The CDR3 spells CASSVRGALNTEAFF. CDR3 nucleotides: TGCGCCAGCAGCGTCAGGGGGGCCTTAAACACTGAAGCTTTCTTT. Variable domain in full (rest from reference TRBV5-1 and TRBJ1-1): KAGVTQTPRYLIKTRGQQVTLSCSPISGHRSVSWYQQTPGQGLQFLFEYFSETQRNKGNFPGRFSGRQFSNSRSEMNVSTLELGDSALYLCASSVRGALNTEAFFGQGTRLTVV.